This T cell receptor (beta chain) emerged from a study of T cells in Graves' hyperthyroidism and ophthalmopathy. Looking at the study overall: Peripheral blood was taken when the disease was first diagnosed, before any treatment began.

This clonotype was seen a handful of times. The antigen is undetermined. Study-level results: The model anticipated ophthalmopathy a median about 6.5 months pre-onset. Ophthalmopathy and stable hyperthyroidism were told apart by a 13 V-J model. Most clonotypes expanded in thyroid above 0.001 were likewise present in blood.

CDR1 SGDLS and CDR2 YYNGEE come from the germline V gene. CDR3 length: 15 amino acids. V lost 0 bases and J 0 bases, leaving 10 bases between the germline ends. It was RNA transcripts that yielded the amplified TCR beta CDR3 regions. The TCR CDR3 was amplified in a first-round RT-PCR using the HTBI primer set. TCRdb reprocessed the multiplex PCR reads with MiXCR, giving one entry per CDR3 protein. The sample holds about 530,000 distinct CDR3 sequences; roughly a sixth are singletons and the top ten take approximately 16%. The receptor was derived from a woman aged 18-30 years with Graves' ophthalmopathy. The chain recombines TRBV9 with TRBJ2-7, with TRBD2 as a possible D gene (6 bases). The specimen was blood. CDR3 loop: CASSVALGGSYEQYF. CDR3 nucleotides: TGTGCCAGCAGCGTAGCCTTGGGGGGCTCCTACGAGCAGTACTTC.